These 9 T cell receptor beta chains were all obtained from the same sample, sequenced in a study of blood T cell repertoires in COVID-19. Assay used: immunoSEQ multiplex PCR; TCRdb lists only in-frame clones, some missing. The sample records a few hundred thousand clones, 70% to 85% being singletons. The source material was peripheral blood. These receptors came from a human donor with acute or convalescent COVID-19. The donor label of this sample is uncertain.

This chain uses TRBV28 with TRBJ1-2, with 11 bases aligning to TRBD1. Germline CDR1 reads MDHEN; CDR2 reads SYDVKM. V trimming: 6 bases; J trimming: 8 bases; junction bases outside the gene matches: 8. This CDR3 region has 14 residues. The CDR3 sequence is CASSRGQGAGGYTF. Written as DNA, the CDR3 is TGTGCCAGCAGCCGAGGACAGGGGGCAGGAGGCTACACCTTC.

This clone was found once. The chain links TRBV6-4 to TRBJ1-3; no clear D gene. Germline assignment: CDR1 MRHNA and CDR2 SNTAGT. Trimming removed 3 bases from V and 3 bases from J, with 12 bases in between. The CDR3 totals 15 residues. DNA for the CDR3: TGTGCCAGCAGTGAAAACAGTACAAATGGAAACACCATATATTTT. Protein sequence: CASSENSTNGNTIYF.

This clone showed up just once. At one end, the junction sequence differs from germline, possibly due to a read error. The chain uses TRBV5-4 and TRBJ2-5, with a tentative D call TRBD1 (5 bases). Germline values: CDR1 SGHNT, CDR2 YYREEE (reference sequence). The CDR3 runs 14 residues. The CDR3: CVSSPPGRRETQYF. The CDR3 nucleotides are TGTGTCAGCAGCCCCCCAGGGCGGAGAGAGACCCAGTACTTC.

The J gene is TRBJ2-7, the V gene TRBV24-1; a weak D match, TRBD1 (6 bases). There are 15 residues in the CDR3. CDR1 KGHDR and CDR2 SFDVKD come from the germline V gene. V was pared by 5 bases and J by 3 bases, with 16 bases between. The CDR3 nucleotides are TGTGCCACCAGTGCCTTAAAACAGGGCCACTACGAGCAGTACTTC. Translated, it gives CATSALKQGHYEQYF.

This clone was seen repeatedly, ten times or more. The rearrangement uses TRBV28 and TRBJ2-2; TRBD1 matches at 9 bases. Per the germline V gene, CDR1 is MDHEN and CDR2 is SYDVKM. CDR3 length equals 18 residues. After removal of 2 bases from V and 2 bases from J, the junction contained 9 bases not matched to a gene. The CDR3: CASSLPSRTGENTGELFF. CDR3 nucleotide sequence: TGTGCCAGCAGTTTACCGTCACGGACAGGGGAAAACACCGGGGAGCTGTTTTTT.

The chain links TRBV19 to TRBJ1-6; 8 positions agree with TRBD1. Germline CDR1 LNHDA, CDR2 SQIVND (reference sequence). The V gene end was trimmed by 6 bases and the J gene end by 8 bases; junction bases not matched to a gene: 3. The CDR3 spans 13 residues. CDR3 DNA: TGTGCCAGTAGCCACAGGGGGGATTCACCCCTCCACTTT. Translated, it gives CASSHRGDSPLHF.

The chain has TRBV18 and TRBJ2-5; a weak D match, TRBD1 (5 bases). The CDR3 runs to 13 residues. CDR1 KGHSH and CDR2 LQKENI come from the germline V gene. The ends were cut back, 3 bases at V and 3 bases at J, with 8 bases in the middle. The CDR3 loop is CASSPVREETQYF. The CDR3 DNA reads TGTGCCAGCTCACCCGTCAGGGAAGAGACCCAGTACTTC.

This sequence joins TRBV9 and TRBJ2-6; possibly TRBD2 for D (5 bases). The germline gives CDR1 SGDLS, CDR2 YYNGEE. This CDR3 comprises 14 residues. Trimming removed 6 bases from V and 1 base from J, with 8 bases in between. CDR3 nucleotide sequence: TGTGCCAGCAACCGGGGATCTGGGGCCAACGTCCTGACTTTC. Its protein is CASNRGSGANVLTF.

The V and J genes are TRBV5-1 and TRBJ1-1; D is unresolved. The CDR3 totals 15 residues. V shed 0 bases and J shed 5 bases, with 14 bases lying between them. CDR1 SGHRS and CDR2 YFSETQ come from the germline V gene. The CDR3 here is CASSLAGAGRTEAFF. The CDR3 DNA reads as TGCGCCAGCAGCTTGGCCGGCGCAGGAAGGACTGAAGCTTTCTTT.